Sequencing of this TCR beta chain was carried out in a study of shared clonotypes between healthy human individuals. For the study at large: Donor ages ranged 18 to 49 years: a couple of women, a few men.

From germline, CDR1 is LNHNV and CDR2 YYDKDF (reference sequence). The CDR3 is 15 amino acids. V shed 1 base and J shed 3 bases, with 12 bases lying between them. Measured with immunoSEQ multiplex PCR; TCRdb has only the in-frame clones, and not every one. The sample has almost 700,000 clones; about 91% are singletons. In the naive CD8 group, cells lacked CD45RO and were positively selected for CCR7, so terminally differentiated effector memory CD45RA+ cells were left out. The donors, healthy adults who were HIV-negative, had experienced no recent acute infections or vaccinations. Study-wide points: Naive subsets generally exceeded memory subsets in estimated richness. Donor scarcity curtailed the genetic and exposure-history diversity represented herein.

A note on this clone: The target antigen is unknown.

This clonotype was sampled from a man younger than 45 in good health. The source material was naive CD8+ T cells sorted from blood. The V gene is TRBV15, the J gene TRBJ2-5; D remains unclear. The CDR3 here is CATSRGDASEETQYF. The CDR3 bases are TGTGCCACCAGCAGAGGGGATGCTTCGGAAGAGACCCAGTACTTC.